The rows below give T cell receptor beta chains drawn from one sample of a study of human T cells and chemical hapten exposure. TCRdb itself ran the RACE reads through MiXCR, one entry per CDR3 protein. The data contain some 380,000 distinct CDR3 sequences, more than 4.5% of them seen just once; the ten biggest clones take up about 2.1%. This specimen was whole blood, taken in connection with sensitization to the hapten diphenylcyclopropenone (DPC). The receptors shown here come from a woman aged 45-65 years with alopecia areata. Some clones in this sample may be carry-over from other donors' samples. CDR3s include the opening cysteine and the closing phenylalanine or tryptophan. D genes are given only for firm matches. Not all rows give a size; the values are once, few, many and, for expanded clones, a class.

d_call clone_size j_call v_call cdr3_aa cdr3_nt
NA many TRBJ2-1 TRBV12-3/TRBV12-4 CASSFPGNEQFF TGTGCCAGCAGTTTCCCAGGCAATGAGCAGTTCTTC
TRBD2 few TRBJ2-7 TRBV29-1 CSVRSLAGDEQYF TGCAGCGTCAGGTCTCTAGCGGGAGACGAGCAGTACTTC
TRBD1 many TRBJ1-5 TRBV28 CASTKTGTGHQPQHF TGTGCCAGCACCAAAACCGGGACAGGGCATCAGCCCCAGCATTTT
NA many TRBJ2-7 TRBV9 CASSVEGAAPNYEQYF TGTGCCAGCAGCGTAGAGGGTGCAGCACCAAACTACGAGCAGTACTTC
NA NA TRBJ2-3 TRBV7-2 CASSPNSLAATQYF TGTGCCAGCAGCCCAAATTCCCTTGCAGCTACGCAGTATTTT
TRBD2 few TRBJ2-3 TRBV5-6 CASSGGVDTQYF TGTGCCAGCAGCGGGGGGGTAGATACGCAGTATTTT
NA many TRBJ2-1 TRBV12-5 CASGLAVSGNEQFF TGTGCTAGTGGTTTGGCCGTGTCCGGCAATGAGCAGTTCTTC
NA many TRBJ2-2 TRBV24-1 CATKGPTNTGELFF TGTGCCACCAAGGGCCCCACGAACACCGGGGAGCTGTTTTTT
TRBD2 many TRBJ2-7 TRBV28 CASSRSGLAGENPYEQYF TGTGCCAGCAGTCGTTCCGGGCTAGCGGGAGAAAACCCCTACGAGCAGTACTTC
TRBD2 many TRBJ2-3 TRBV11-2 CASSLDPAGVSQYF TGTGCCAGCAGCTTAGATCCTGCGGGAGTATCTCAGTATTTT
NA few TRBJ2-7 TRBV18 CASSGTQGPYEQYF TGTGCCAGCTCCGGGACCCAGGGGCCCTACGAGCAGTACTTC
NA NA TRBJ1-6 TRBV6-5 CASSYSRQYNSPLHF TGTGCCAGCAGTTACTCGAGACAGTATAATTCACCCCTCCACTTT
NA many TRBJ1-2 TRBV6-5 CASSYAPNYGYTF TGTGCCAGCAGTTACGCACCGAACTATGGCTACACCTTC
TRBD1 NA TRBJ2-3 TRBV2 CATERGQDTDTQYF TGTGCCACCGAGAGGGGGCAGGACACAGATACGCAGTATTTT
NA many TRBJ1-5 TRBV12-3/TRBV12-4 CASSFGVQQPQHF TGTGCCAGCAGTTTCGGGGTACAACAGCCCCAGCATTTT
NA few TRBJ1-5 TRBV12-3/TRBV12-4 CASSGRGYNQPQHF TGTGCCAGCAGTGGCCGGGGCTACAATCAGCCCCAGCATTTT
NA many TRBJ2-7 TRBV6-2/TRBV6-3 CASSSAREQYF TGTGCCAGCAGTTCGGCAAGGGAGCAGTACTTC
NA NA TRBJ2-1 TRBV5-1 CASTPGHSYNEQFF TGCGCCAGCACCCCGGGACACTCCTACAATGAGCAGTTCTTC
NA many TRBJ1-4 TRBV28 CASSFDREKLFF TGTGCCAGCAGTTTTGACCGTGAAAAACTGTTTTTT
NA many TRBJ1-4 TRBV20-1 CSAGGGGEKLFF TGCAGTGCTGGAGGAGGAGGCGAAAAACTGTTTTTT
NA few TRBJ2-3 TRBV10-3 CAISDDGGRTDTQYF TGTGCCATCAGTGACGACGGGGGACGCACAGATACGCAGTATTTT
TRBD2 NA TRBJ2-7 TRBV7-2 CASSLAIAGEPYEQYF TGTGCCAGCAGCTTAGCTATAGCGGGGGAGCCCTACGAGCAGTACTTC
TRBD2 many TRBJ2-1 TRBV13 CASSLLAGAVLDEQFF TGTGCCAGCAGCTTACTAGCGGGGGCCGTTTTGGATGAGCAGTTCTTC
TRBD2 many TRBJ2-3 TRBV29-1 CSVEGGVTDTQYF TGCAGCGTTGAGGGAGGGGTCACAGATACGCAGTATTTT
NA many TRBJ1-1 TRBV6-5 CASKAGAEAFF TGTGCCAGCAAGGCGGGGGCAGAAGCTTTCTTT
NA NA TRBJ1-6 TRBV12-3/TRBV12-4 CASSLGQSSYNSPLHF TGTGCCAGCAGTTTAGGGCAGAGCTCCTATAATTCACCCCTCCACTTT
NA many TRBJ1-6 TRBV6-2/TRBV6-3 CASSYGVDNSPLHF TGTGCCAGCAGTTACGGTGTCGATAATTCACCCCTCCACTTT
NA few TRBJ2-1 TRBV4-2 CASSPKERSYNEQFF TGTGCCAGCAGCCCGAAGGAGCGCTCCTACAATGAGCAGTTCTTC
NA many TRBJ1-3 TRBV24-1 CATSDCWGVRQESGNTIYF TGTGCCACCAGTGATTGTTGGGGGGTCCGGCAGGAGTCTGGAAACACCATATATTTT
TRBD2 few TRBJ2-3 TRBV4-3 CASSQDRGRAPDTQYF TGCGCCAGCAGCCAAGATCGGGGGAGGGCTCCAGATACGCAGTATTTT
TRBD1 many TRBJ2-7 TRBV6-5 CASSTRGQLYEQYF TGTGCCAGCAGTACCCGGGGACAGCTATACGAGCAGTACTTC
TRBD1 NA TRBJ1-2 TRBV5-1 CASSFVGQGASGYTF TGCGCCAGCAGCTTCGTGGGACAGGGGGCGTCGGGCTACACCTTC
NA NA TRBJ2-1 TRBV29-1 CSVSGVEQFF TGCAGCGTTTCAGGGGTTGAGCAGTTCTTC
TRBD2 many TRBJ2-7 TRBV4-3 CASSQGVSGSSAYEQYF TGCGCCAGCAGCCAAGGGGTTAGCGGGAGCTCGGCCTACGAGCAGTACTTC
NA many TRBJ2-3 TRBV6-6 CASSEPVRTDTQYF TGTGCCAGCTCCGAGCCGGTCCGCACAGATACGCAGTATTTT
NA few TRBJ1-5 TRBV6-5 CASSSRWGGSNQPQHF TGTGCCAGCAGTTCACGATGGGGGGGTAGCAATCAGCCCCAGCATTTT
NA many TRBJ2-2 TRBV4-1 CASRGADNTGELFF TGCGCCAGCCGGGGGGCCGATAACACCGGGGAGCTGTTTTTT
TRBD2 few TRBJ2-1 TRBV2 CASRRGLAGGRNEQFF TGTGCCAGCAGACGGGGACTAGCGGGAGGAAGGAATGAGCAGTTCTTC
NA many TRBJ1-5 TRBV6-1 CASSGPQPQHF TGTGCCAGCAGTGGTCCTCAGCCCCAGCATTTT
TRBD1 few TRBJ2-5 TRBV9 CASSAPDRGKTQYF TGTGCCAGCAGCGCTCCAGACAGGGGAAAGACCCAGTACTTC
NA NA TRBJ2-7 TRBV29-1 CSVEALPFGEQYF TGCAGCGTTGAAGCCCTCCCGTTCGGCGAGCAGTACTTC
NA few TRBJ1-5 TRBV27 CASSSQGYRSNQPQHF TGTGCCAGCAGTTCACAGGGTTATCGGAGCAATCAGCCCCAGCATTTT
NA NA TRBJ1-1 TRBV5-5 CASSLGTSLGRF TGTGCCAGCAGCTTGGGCACCTCCCTTGGGCGTTTT
NA many TRBJ2-3 TRBV5-4 CASSLDQGRTDTQYF TGTGCCAGCAGCTTGGACCAGGGTAGGACAGATACGCAGTATTTT
NA many TRBJ1-4 TRBV7-6 CASSDERPEKLFF TGTGCCAGCAGCGATGAACGGCCTGAAAAACTGTTTTTT
NA NA TRBJ1-1 TRBV20-1 CSASFEQGTNTEAFF TGCAGTGCTAGCTTTGAACAGGGAACGAACACTGAAGCTTTCTTT
NA many TRBJ2-5 TRBV7-8 CASSVSSALQETQYF TGTGCCAGCAGCGTAAGCTCGGCTCTCCAAGAGACCCAGTACTTC
NA many TRBJ2-7 TRBV5-8 CASSLEVSYEQYF TGTGCCAGCAGCTTAGAAGTATCCTACGAGCAGTACTTC
NA many TRBJ2-3 TRBV6-6 CASRPQGGRGTDTQYF TGTGCCAGCAGGCCCCAGGGGGGGCGTGGGACAGATACGCAGTATTTT
NA NA TRBJ2-7 TRBV5-1 CASSQFTGDEQYF TGCGCCAGCAGCCAGTTTACGGGGGACGAGCAGTACTTC
TRBD1 few TRBJ1-1 TRBV2 CASTGTGQMNTEAFF TGTGCCAGCACGGGGACAGGGCAAATGAACACTGAAGCTTTCTTT
TRBD2 many TRBJ2-3 TRBV6-5 CASRPTSGATDTQYF TGTGCCAGCAGACCGACTAGCGGGGCCACAGATACGCAGTATTTT
NA few TRBJ1-1 TRBV10-3 CAASWDRIAEAFF TGTGCCGCAAGTTGGGATAGAATCGCTGAAGCTTTCTTT
NA many TRBJ2-1 TRBV20-1 CSARWSKGQFF TGCAGTGCTAGGTGGTCCAAAGGACAGTTCTTC
TRBD2 NA TRBJ2-1 TRBV24-1 CATSGGTSAQSYNEQFF TGTGCCACCAGTGGCGGGACTAGTGCTCAATCCTACAATGAGCAGTTCTTC
NA NA TRBJ2-4 TRBV11-2 CASSPEHIQYF TGTGCCAGCAGCCCCGAGCACATTCAGTACTTC
NA NA TRBJ1-1 TRBV3-1 CASSQDVNTEAFF TGTGCCAGCAGCCAGGACGTGAACACTGAAGCTTTCTTT
NA NA TRBJ2-7 TRBV20-1 CSARTVRGLYEQYF TGCAGTGCTAGGACTGTACGGGGGTTATACGAGCAGTACTTC